The rows below give T cell receptor beta chains drawn from one sample of a study of control samples from healthy donors and cancer patients. Sequenced by immunoSEQ multiplex PCR; TCRdb stores in-frame clones only, minus some. The sample carries some 51,000 clones, about 96% recorded once. The material sequenced was blood. These receptor sequences come from a woman under 30 in good health. The conserved cysteine and the conserved F or W are not part of the CDR3 here. The order of the fields is J gene, V gene, clone size, D gene, CDR3 protein. A D gene is named only where the DNA matches it firmly. Some rows mark clone size as missing; the rest say once, few, many or name a class of expanded clone.

j_gene: TRBJ1-2
v_gene: TRBV19
abundance: -
d_gene: TRBD1
CDR3aa: ASSTPRTGQGYT

j_gene: TRBJ2-5
v_gene: TRBV7-9
abundance: -
d_gene: -
CDR3aa: ASSSDLLATQY

j_gene: TRBJ1-2
v_gene: TRBV7-9
abundance: -
d_gene: -
CDR3aa: ASSSGLSYGYT

j_gene: TRBJ2-1
v_gene: TRBV10-3
abundance: -
d_gene: -
CDR3aa: AISRIFPVNNEQF

j_gene: TRBJ2-2
v_gene: TRBV6-2/TRBV6-3
abundance: -
d_gene: -
CDR3aa: ASSTGLDTGELF

j_gene: TRBJ1-3
v_gene: TRBV7-2
abundance: once
d_gene: -
CDR3aa: ASSLVGLSSGNTIY

j_gene: TRBJ2-4
v_gene: TRBV28
abundance: -
d_gene: -
CDR3aa: ASSPSDPPYIQY

j_gene: TRBJ1-2
v_gene: TRBV7-9
abundance: -
d_gene: -
CDR3aa: ASSVGLRGYT

j_gene: TRBJ2-7
v_gene: TRBV19
abundance: -
d_gene: -
CDR3aa: ASSPDWGVTYEQY

j_gene: TRBJ1-1
v_gene: TRBV10-1
abundance: -
d_gene: -
CDR3aa: ASSGSGSKAEAF

j_gene: TRBJ1-2
v_gene: TRBV7-8
abundance: -
d_gene: TRBD1
CDR3aa: ASSIRQGRGYT

j_gene: TRBJ1-2
v_gene: TRBV3-1/TRBV3-2
abundance: -
d_gene: TRBD1
CDR3aa: ASSQGGTALRDYGYT

j_gene: TRBJ2-1
v_gene: TRBV9
abundance: -
d_gene: -
CDR3aa: ASSSPGGVVSNEQF

j_gene: TRBJ2-5
v_gene: TRBV7-8
abundance: -
d_gene: TRBD2
CDR3aa: ASSPAPGGTQY

j_gene: TRBJ2-3
v_gene: TRBV12-3/TRBV12-4
abundance: -
d_gene: -
CDR3aa: ASSSAGAGTQY

j_gene: TRBJ1-1
v_gene: TRBV4-1
abundance: -
d_gene: -
CDR3aa: ASSERRADTEAF

j_gene: TRBJ2-7
v_gene: TRBV6-2/TRBV6-3
abundance: -
d_gene: TRBD1
CDR3aa: ASSYRDRRSFHEQY

j_gene: TRBJ1-4
v_gene: TRBV29-1
abundance: -
d_gene: -
CDR3aa: SVYIATNEKLF

j_gene: TRBJ2-7
v_gene: TRBV27
abundance: -
d_gene: TRBD2
CDR3aa: ASSSTGTSGVFYEQY

j_gene: TRBJ2-5
v_gene: TRBV6-5
abundance: -
d_gene: TRBD2
CDR3aa: ASSLAGGQETQY

j_gene: TRBJ1-2
v_gene: TRBV7-9
abundance: -
d_gene: -
CDR3aa: ASSLAGSVTYGYT

j_gene: TRBJ1-1
v_gene: TRBV6-5
abundance: -
d_gene: -
CDR3aa: ASTRGGTEAF